This T cell receptor (beta chain) was profiled in a study of regulatory dendritic cells for organ transplantation. Study-level results: Naive CD4+ and CD8+ repertoires were highly diverse; memory CD8+ was most oligoclonal.

Some clones are missing from TCRdb's copy, which holds only in-frame ones; the method was immunoSEQ multiplex PCR. The sample shows approximately 29,000 clones, approximately 80% of them seen only once. The V segment lost 5 bases and the J segment 4 bases; nucleotides outside the gene matches: 11. Germline CDR1 and CDR2: SGHVS and FQNEAQ. The CDR3 totals 15 residues. With regard to this clone: Its antigen is not identified.

Naive CD45RA+ and memory CD45RO+ CD4+ or CD8+ T cells were FACS-sorted. Sequencing input: naive CD4+ T cells from blood. Specified subset: CD45RA+ naive T cells. The clonotype comes from a human donor in good health. The chain carries TRBV7-8 and TRBJ2-7; 7 bases fit TRBD1. Here the CDR3 DNA reads TGTGCCAGCAGCCGAGACAGGGTCCTGTCTTACGAGCAGTACTTC. Translated, it gives CASSRDRVLSYEQYF.